These 23 T cell receptor beta chains came from one sample sequenced in a study of control samples from healthy donors and cancer patients. Profiling relied on immunoSEQ multiplex PCR, and the TCRdb table lists in-frame clones only, not all of them. The repertoire holds 50,000 to 55,000 clones, with roughly 96% as singletons. The sequenced sample consisted of blood. The receptors originated from a man aged 30-40 years in good health.

V is TRBV28 and J is TRBJ1-2; D ambiguous. Germline V gene sequence: CDR1 MDHEN, CDR2 SYDVKM. The V end lost 4 bases, the J end lost 8 bases, and 17 bases lay between the germline ends. This CDR3 has 14 residues. The CDR3 DNA is TGTGCCAGCAGTTCGGCCTCATTAAGCCAGGGCTACACCTTC. Protein sequence: CASSSASLSQGYTF.

This clone was seen just once. V gene TRBV30 combines with J gene TRBJ2-7; the match to TRBD1 covers 9 bases. Losses at the gene ends were 4 bases for V and 6 bases for J; bases not matched to a gene: 7. The CDR3 is 13 residues long. Germline loops: CDR1 GTSNPN, CDR2 SVGIG (reference sequence). As DNA, the CDR3 is TGTGCCTGGACTGGACAGGGGTGGGGCGAGCAGTACTTC. It translates to CAWTGQGWGEQYF.

The rearrangement uses TRBV7-3 and TRBJ2-1; 10 bases line up with TRBD1. This CDR3 is built from 15 residues. Germline values: CDR1 SGHTA, CDR2 FQGTGA. V was pared by 0 bases and J by 7 bases, with 3 bases of the junction left unmatched. The CDR3 loop reads CASSLTGQGGNEQFF. CDR3 DNA sequence: TGTGCCAGCAGCTTAACAGGACAGGGGGGGAATGAGCAGTTCTTC.

This sequence joins TRBV19 and TRBJ2-1; D not resolved. The V end was cut by 0 bases, the J end by 1 base, with 16 bases between. The CDR3 extends over 18 amino acids. Germline V gene lookup returns CDR1 LNHDA and CDR2 SQIVND (reference sequence). The CDR3 region is CASSIDLDAPRSYNEQFF. DNA of the CDR3: TGTGCCAGTAGTATAGATCTTGACGCGCCAAGATCCTACAATGAGCAGTTCTTC.

Worth noting for this clone: This is likely a read error, given that the CDR3 carries no conserved phenylalanine or tryptophan at its end. The DNA is omitted, as the CDR3 cannot be located on it reliably, and the CDR3 follows TCRdb's listing. The gene calls are TRBV29-1 and TRBJ1-2; the table's TRBD1 call for D was not verified on the DNA. CDR1 SQVTM and CDR2 ANQGSEA come from the germline V gene. The CDR3 is 9 amino acids long, termini counted. The CDR3 reads CSVDSPGQL.

J is TRBJ1-2 and V is TRBV9; the match to TRBD1 covers 9 bases. In germline, CDR1 is SGDLS, CDR2 YYNGEE. The V segment lost 4 bases and the J segment 3 bases; nucleotides outside the gene matches: 16. CDR3 length: 18 amino acids. The CDR3 reads CASSRRNTGTGTHYGYTF. In nucleotides, the CDR3 is TGTGCCAGCAGCAGGCGAAATACCGGGACAGGGACCCACTATGGCTACACCTTC. Filled out from reference TRBV9 and TRBJ1-2, the complete variable domain reads DSGVTQTPKHLITATGQRVTLRCSPRSGDLSVYWYQQSLDQGLQFLIQYYNGEERAKGNILERFSAQQFPDLHSELNLSSLELGDSALYFCASSRRNTGTGTHYGYTFGSGTRLTVV.

This sequence joins TRBV11-2 and TRBJ2-1; 11 bases are shared with TRBD2. J was trimmed by 6 bases and V by 4 bases; bases with no gene match: 5. The CDR3 totals 15 residues. The V gene's germline CDR1 is SGHAT and CDR2 FQNNGV. The CDR3 loop reads CASSYSGRAGNEQFF. DNA of the CDR3: TGTGCCAGCAGCTATAGCGGGAGGGCCGGCAATGAGCAGTTCTTC. The variable domain in full, with the rest retrieved from reference TRBV11-2 and TRBJ2-1, is EAGVAQSPRYKIIEKRQSVAFWCNPISGHATLYWYQQILGQGPKLLIQFQNNGVVDDSQLPKDRFSAERLKGVDSTLKIQPAKLEDSAVYLCASSYSGRAGNEQFFGPGTRLTVL.

The chain uses TRBV10-2 and TRBJ2-7; D is possibly TRBD1 or TRBD2 (5 bases each). V lost 5 bases to trimming and J lost 2 bases, with 10 bases between them. From germline, CDR1 is WSHSY and CDR2 SAAADI. The CDR3 covers 13 residues. Here the CDR3 reads CASSSEGTYEQYF. In DNA, the CDR3 is TGCGCCAGCAGTTCTGAGGGGACCTACGAGCAGTACTTC.

The chain recombines TRBV5-4 with TRBJ1-2; possible D gene TRBD1, 5 bases. Deletions cut 4 bases from V and 3 bases from J, with 16 bases between. Germline V gene data show CDR1 as SGHNT and CDR2 as YYREEE (reference sequence). The CDR3 contains 15 residues. In DNA form, the CDR3 reads TGTGCCAGCAGCCCGGCCCCAGGAGGGGACTATGGCTACACCTTC. Translating it yields CASSPAPGGDYGYTF.

The V and J genes are TRBV19 and TRBJ1-3; D is perhaps TRBD1 (6 bases). The CDR3 runs to 14 residues. Trimming stripped 6 bases from V and 0 bases from J, with 9 bases between. From germline, CDR1 is LNHDA and CDR2 SQIVND (reference sequence). The CDR3 loop reads CASRSDSSGNTIYF. CDR3 bases: TGTGCCAGTAGGTCGGACAGCTCTGGAAACACCATATATTTT.

The chain recombines TRBV4-1 with TRBJ1-1; no firm D call. Germline CDR1 is MGHRA and CDR2 is YSYEKL. The V gene lost 2 bases and the J gene lost 2 bases, with 9 bases spanning the gap. The CDR3 has 14 residues. This CDR3 reads CASSQTTDNTEAFF. The CDR3 nucleotides read TGCGCCAGCAGCCAAACGACCGATAACACTGAAGCTTTCTTT.

The chain is built from TRBV11-2 and TRBJ2-2; no reliable D call. This CDR3 is built from 12 residues. CDR1 is SGHAT, CDR2 FQNNGV, per germline. The CDR3 sequence: CAGRWGTGELFF. The CDR3 DNA reads as TGTGCTGGCAGGTGGGGTACCGGGGAGCTGTTTTTT.

The chain is built from TRBV13 and TRBJ1-2, with D tentatively TRBD1 (5 bases). Trimming pared 2 bases from V and 8 bases from J, leaving 18 bases between. CDR3 length: 15 amino acids. Germline lookup yields CDR1 PRHDT and CDR2 FYEKMQ (reference sequence). The CDR3 here is CASSLRGDEMRGYTF. In DNA, the CDR3 is TGTGCCAGCAGCTTACGAGGGGATGAAATGAGGGGCTACACCTTC.

The chain combines TRBV5-1 with TRBJ1-4; 7 bases line up with TRBD1. Unmatched junction bases numbered 6, after V lost 2 bases and J lost 5 bases. The CDR3 is 15 residues long. Germline lookup yields CDR1 SGHRS and CDR2 YFSETQ. The CDR3 region has the DNA TGCGCCAGCAGCTTAACACAGGGGTCGAATGAAAAACTGTTTTTT. It codes for CASSLTQGSNEKLFF.

The chain employs TRBV29-1 and TRBJ1-2; 9 bases line up with TRBD1. CDR3 length: 14 residues. Germline lookup yields CDR1 SQVTM and CDR2 ANQGSEA. Trimming at V came to 8 bases and at J to 2 bases, leaving 9 bases not matched to a gene. The CDR3 DNA reads as TGCAGCTCAAGTCCCGGGACAGGGAACTATGGCTACACCTTC. This gives the protein CSSSPGTGNYGYTF.

This chain uses TRBV19 with TRBJ1-2, with D possibly being TRBD1 (5 bases). V was shortened by 5 bases and J by 6 bases, with 16 bases between the two germline ends. Germline V CDR1 and CDR2: LNHDA, SQIVND (reference sequence). This CDR3 has 14 amino acids. CDR3 nucleotide sequence: TGTGCCAGTAGTCTAGTCGGGGGAAGGGATGGCTACACCTTC. As protein: CASSLVGGRDGYTF.

This rearrangement joins TRBV4-3 to TRBJ2-2; 7 positions agree with TRBD1. Germline values: CDR1 LGHNA, CDR2 YSLEER. CDR3 length: 15 amino acids. V shed 3 bases and J 3 bases; nucleotides not matched to a gene: 4. CDR3 loop: CASSQFTGDTGELFF. In nucleotides, the CDR3 is TGCGCCAGCAGCCAGTTTACAGGGGACACCGGGGAGCTGTTTTTT.

The gene calls are TRBV3-1 (or the pseudogene TRBV3-2) and TRBJ1-1; 8 bases map to TRBD1. The CDR3 sequence is 14 residues long. After removal of 4 bases from V and 7 bases from J, the junction contained 8 bases not matched to a gene. Germline V CDR1 and CDR2: LGHDT, YNNKEL (reference sequence). The CDR3 coding sequence is TGTGCCAGCAGCCCCCAGGACAGGGAGGGTGAAGCTTTCTTT. Translating it yields CASSPQDREGEAFF.

As concerns this clone: A junction boundary mismatches the germline segment, possibly from a read error. The same CDR3 arises from other DNA sequences in this sample as well. The chain has TRBV2 and TRBJ1-2; 7 bases match TRBD1. The V gene's germline CDR1 is SNHLY and CDR2 FYNNEI. The CDR3 totals 14 residues. CDR3 bases: TGCGCCAGCCAAAGCCGGGACAGAGGATATGGCTACACCTTC. Its protein product is CASQSRDRGYGYTF.

The chain recombines TRBV15 with TRBJ1-4; weak D call: TRBD1 (6 bases). This CDR3 is built from 18 residues. Germline V gene lookup returns CDR1 LNHNV and CDR2 YYDKDF (reference sequence). V lost 2 bases to trimming and J lost 3 bases, with 19 bases between them. CDR3 in DNA: TGTGCCACCAGCAGAAAACAGGGAAGGAGAGGGGCTAATGAAAAACTGTTTTTT. Its protein is CATSRKQGRRGANEKLFF.

The CDR3 DNA reads as TGTGCCAGTAGTGGACATGGACAGGGGGGCAACAATGAGCAGTTCTTC. Protein: CASSGHGQGGNNEQFF. The rearrangement links TRBV19 to TRBJ2-1, with TRBD1 matching over 10 bases. V gave up 5 bases and J gave up 5 bases; unmatched junction bases: 9. CDR1 is LNHDA, CDR2 SQIVND, per germline (reference sequence). The CDR3 extends over 16 amino acids.

The CDR3 sequence is CASSAQGGTNYGYTF. CDR3 DNA sequence: TGTGCCAGCAGCGCCCAGGGCGGAACTAACTATGGCTACACCTTC. The V call is TRBV9, the J call TRBJ1-2; D perhaps matches TRBD1 (5 bases). This CDR3 comprises 15 residues. Germline CDR1 is SGDLS and CDR2 is YYNGEE. Trimming cost V 3 bases and J 0 bases, with 12 bases left between them.

This clone came up once. The CDR3 here is CASSEGTYQPQHF. The DNA of the CDR3 is TGTGCCAGTAGTGAGGGGACATATCAGCCCCAGCATTTT. This chain joins TRBV19 and TRBJ1-5; possible D gene TRBD1, 6 bases. Trimming took 5 bases from V and 5 from J, leaving 10 bases between them. The CDR3 runs 13 residues. Germline CDR1 LNHDA, CDR2 SQIVND (reference sequence).